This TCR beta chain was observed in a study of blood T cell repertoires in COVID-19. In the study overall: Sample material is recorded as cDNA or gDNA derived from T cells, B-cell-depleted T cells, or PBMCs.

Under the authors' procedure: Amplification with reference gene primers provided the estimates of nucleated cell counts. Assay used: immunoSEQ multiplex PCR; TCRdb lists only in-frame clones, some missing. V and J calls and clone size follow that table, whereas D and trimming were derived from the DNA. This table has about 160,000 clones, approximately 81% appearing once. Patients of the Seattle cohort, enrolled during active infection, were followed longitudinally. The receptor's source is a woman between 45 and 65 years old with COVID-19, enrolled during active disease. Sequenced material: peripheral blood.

This chain's CDR3 is CASRGQENYGYTF. Here the CDR3 DNA reads TGTGCCAGTAGGGGACAGGAGAACTATGGCTACACCTTC. The V and J genes are TRBV19 and TRBJ1-2; 8 bases align to TRBD1. V shed 6 bases, J shed 2 bases, and the junction held 2 bases outside the gene matches. CDR3 length: 13 amino acids. Germline-derived CDR1 and CDR2 are LNHDA and SQIVND (reference sequence).